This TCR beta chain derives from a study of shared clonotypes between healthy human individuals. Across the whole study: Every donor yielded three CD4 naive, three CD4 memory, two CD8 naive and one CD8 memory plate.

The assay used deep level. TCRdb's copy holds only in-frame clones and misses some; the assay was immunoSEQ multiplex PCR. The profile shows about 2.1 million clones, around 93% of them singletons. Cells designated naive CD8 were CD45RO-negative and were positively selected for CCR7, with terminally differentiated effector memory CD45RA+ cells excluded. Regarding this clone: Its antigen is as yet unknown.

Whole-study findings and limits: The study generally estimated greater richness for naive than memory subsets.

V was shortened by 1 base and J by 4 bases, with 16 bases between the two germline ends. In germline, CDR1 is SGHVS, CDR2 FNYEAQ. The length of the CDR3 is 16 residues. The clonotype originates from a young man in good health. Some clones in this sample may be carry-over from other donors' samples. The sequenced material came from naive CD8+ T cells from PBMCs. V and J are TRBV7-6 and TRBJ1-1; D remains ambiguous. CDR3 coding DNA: TGTGCCAGCAGCTTAGAGTCCGGGTATGAAGGCACTGAAGCTTTCTTT. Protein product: CASSLESGYEGTEAFF.